Following are 8 T cell receptor beta chains from one sample sequenced in a study of blood T cell repertoires in COVID-19. The repertoire was sequenced with immunoSEQ multiplex PCR; TCRdb's copy has only in-frame clones and lacks some. The sample carries about 55,000 clones, around 90% recorded once. The sample comprised peripheral blood. The receptors shown here come from a man aged 35 to 55 with COVID-19, enrolled during active disease.

The rearrangement joins TRBV10-3 to TRBJ1-1, with 9 bases matching TRBD1. The CDR3 runs 16 residues. CDR1 and CDR2 from the germline V gene are ENHRY and SYGVKD. V shed 8 bases, J shed 5 bases, and the junction held 15 bases outside the gene matches. The CDR3 is CAIHEGGDRVRTEAFF. CDR3 nucleotide sequence: TGTGCCATCCACGAGGGGGGGGACAGGGTGCGTACTGAAGCTTTCTTT.

V gene TRBV19 combines with J gene TRBJ2-1; 8 positions agree with TRBD1. In germline, CDR1 is LNHDA, CDR2 SQIVND (reference sequence). The CDR3 runs 13 residues. V lost 6 bases to trimming and J lost 7 bases; unmatched junction nucleotides: 5. Here the CDR3 reads CASRRTGSNEQFF. The CDR3 DNA follows: TGTGCCAGTAGGAGGACAGGGAGTAATGAGCAGTTCTTC.

The chain employs TRBV6-1 and TRBJ1-5; 9 bases align to TRBD1. The CDR3 totals 15 residues. V trimming: 2 bases; J trimming: 9 bases; junction bases outside the gene matches: 8. Germline loops: CDR1 MNHNS, CDR2 SASEGT. The CDR3: CASSEWDRVDLPQHF. CDR3 DNA: TGTGCCAGCAGTGAATGGGACAGGGTAGATTTGCCCCAGCATTTT.

This chain links TRBV30 with TRBJ2-7; maybe TRBD2 (6 bases). V was pared by 5 bases and J by 5 bases, with 13 bases between. This CDR3 spans 12 amino acids. The germline gives CDR1 GTSNPN, CDR2 SVGIG (reference sequence). The CDR3, as DNA: TGTGCCTGGGGGTCAACGGGGGACGAGCAGTACTTC. This sequence encodes CAWGSTGDEQYF.

The chain employs TRBV6-6 and TRBJ2-2, with D perhaps TRBD2 (5 bases). The V gene lost 7 bases and the J gene lost 5 bases, with 14 bases spanning the gap. Per germline, CDR1 MNHNY and CDR2 SVGAGI (reference sequence). The CDR3 consists of 14 residues. CDR3 bases: TGTGCCAGCAACGACACCCCGGGGACCGGGGAGCTGTTTTTT. Its translation: CASNDTPGTGELFF.

This chain uses TRBV5-6 with TRBJ2-6; D not certain. CDR3 length equals 17 residues. V lost 4 bases and J lost 0, with 14 bases in between. The germline gives CDR1 SGHDT, CDR2 YYEEEE. The CDR3 DNA follows: TGTGCCAGCAGCAACCCGGCAGACAACTCTGGGGCCAACGTCCTGACTTTC. It codes for CASSNPADNSGANVLTF. Drawing the rest from reference TRBV5-6 and TRBJ2-6, the complete variable domain is DAGVTQSPTHLIKTRGQQVTLRCSPKSGHDTVSWYQQALGQGPQFIFQYYEEEERQRGNFPDRFSGHQFPNYSSELNVNALLLGDSALYLCASSNPADNSGANVLTFGAGSRLTVL.

DNA of the CDR3: TGTGCCAGCAATATGGCCTCCTACAATGAGCAGTTCTTC. It encodes CASNMASYNEQFF. V is TRBV6-5 and J is TRBJ2-1; D is unresolved. The CDR3 sequence is 13 residues long. Germline values: CDR1 MNHEY, CDR2 SVGAGI. Trimming removed 7 bases from V and 0 bases from J, with 7 bases in between.

J is TRBJ2-5 and V is TRBV24-1; the D is unclear. The CDR3 is 16 residues long. Germline loops: CDR1 KGHDR, CDR2 SFDVKD. V lost 0 bases and J lost 4, with 14 bases in between. CDR3 amino acids: CATSDLGRLVGETQYF. Here the CDR3 DNA reads TGTGCCACCAGTGATTTGGGCCGACTGGTGGGAGAGACCCAGTACTTC.